The present T cell receptor (beta chain) was sequenced within a study of radiation and T cells in renal cell carcinoma. Clones were sequenced by immunoSEQ multiplex PCR, and TCRdb holds only the in-frame ones, with some missing. The sample lists over 60,000 clones, around 78% seen once, with approximately 2.3% in the top ten. V was clipped by 0 bases and J by 3 bases; unmatched bases: 2. The germline V gene has CDR1 MNHEY and CDR2 SVGAGI. This CDR3 spans 14 amino acids. Stated time point: blood 4 weeks post-SBRT, at nephrectomy. Stated treatment: 15 Gy SBRT to primary tumor, nephrectomy 4 weeks later.

The receptor was derived from a woman in her fifties or sixties with renal cell carcinoma. The sequences come from blood, collected from a patient whose treatment included radiotherapy and nephrectomy. V is TRBV6-5 and J is TRBJ2-7; 7 nucleotides match TRBD1. The CDR3 coding sequence is TGTGCCAGCAGTTACTCGAGACAGGGCTACGAGCAGTACTTC. Protein sequence: CASSYSRQGYEQYF.